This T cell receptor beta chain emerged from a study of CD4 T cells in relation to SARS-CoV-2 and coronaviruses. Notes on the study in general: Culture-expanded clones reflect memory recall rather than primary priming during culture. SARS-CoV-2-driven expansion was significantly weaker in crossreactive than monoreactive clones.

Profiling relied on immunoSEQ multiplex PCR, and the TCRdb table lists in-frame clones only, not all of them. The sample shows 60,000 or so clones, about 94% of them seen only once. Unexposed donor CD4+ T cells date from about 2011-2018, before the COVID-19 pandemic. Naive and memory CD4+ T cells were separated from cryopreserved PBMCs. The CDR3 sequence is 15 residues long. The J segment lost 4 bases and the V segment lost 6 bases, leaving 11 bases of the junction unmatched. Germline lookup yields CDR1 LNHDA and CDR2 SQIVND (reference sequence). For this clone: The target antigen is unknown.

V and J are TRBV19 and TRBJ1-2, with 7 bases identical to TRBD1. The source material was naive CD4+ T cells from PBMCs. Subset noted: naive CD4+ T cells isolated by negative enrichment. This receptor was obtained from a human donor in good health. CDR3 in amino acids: CASRRQGALLYGYTF. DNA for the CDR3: TGTGCCAGTAGGCGACAGGGAGCGTTGCTCTATGGCTACACCTTC.